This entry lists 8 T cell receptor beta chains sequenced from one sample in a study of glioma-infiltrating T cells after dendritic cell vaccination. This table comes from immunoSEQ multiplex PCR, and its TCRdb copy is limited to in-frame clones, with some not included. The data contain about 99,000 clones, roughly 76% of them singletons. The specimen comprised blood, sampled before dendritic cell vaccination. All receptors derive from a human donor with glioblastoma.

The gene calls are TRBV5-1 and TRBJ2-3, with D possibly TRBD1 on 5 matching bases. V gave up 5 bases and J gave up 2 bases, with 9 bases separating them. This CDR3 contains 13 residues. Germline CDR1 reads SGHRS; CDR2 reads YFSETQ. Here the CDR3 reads CASRETATDTQYF. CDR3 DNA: TGCGCCAGCAGGGAGACAGCCACAGATACGCAGTATTTT.

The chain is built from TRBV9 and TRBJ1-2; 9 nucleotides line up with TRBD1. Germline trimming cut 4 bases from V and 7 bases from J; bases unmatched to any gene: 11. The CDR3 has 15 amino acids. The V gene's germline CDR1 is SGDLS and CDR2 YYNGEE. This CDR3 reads CASSSQGTGPGGYTF. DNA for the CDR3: TGTGCCAGCAGCTCTCAAGGGACAGGGCCCGGTGGCTACACCTTC. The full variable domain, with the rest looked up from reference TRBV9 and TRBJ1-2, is DSGVTQTPKHLITATGQRVTLRCSPRSGDLSVYWYQQSLDQGLQFLIQYYNGEERAKGNILERFSAQQFPDLHSELNLSSLELGDSALYFCASSSQGTGPGGYTFGSGTRLTVV.

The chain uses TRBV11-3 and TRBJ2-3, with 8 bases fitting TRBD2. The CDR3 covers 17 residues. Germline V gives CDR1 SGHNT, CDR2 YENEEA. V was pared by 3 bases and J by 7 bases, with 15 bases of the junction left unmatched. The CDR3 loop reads CASSLYLGGGLLNTQYF. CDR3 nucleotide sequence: TGTGCCAGCAGCTTGTACCTCGGCGGGGGGCTATTGAATACGCAGTATTTT.

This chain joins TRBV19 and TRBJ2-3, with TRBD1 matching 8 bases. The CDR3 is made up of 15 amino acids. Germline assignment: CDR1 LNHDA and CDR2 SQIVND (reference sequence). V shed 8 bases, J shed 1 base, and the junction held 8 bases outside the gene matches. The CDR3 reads CASDGTGGGTDTQYF. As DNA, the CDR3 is TGTGCCAGTGATGGGACAGGAGGGGGCACAGATACGCAGTATTTT.

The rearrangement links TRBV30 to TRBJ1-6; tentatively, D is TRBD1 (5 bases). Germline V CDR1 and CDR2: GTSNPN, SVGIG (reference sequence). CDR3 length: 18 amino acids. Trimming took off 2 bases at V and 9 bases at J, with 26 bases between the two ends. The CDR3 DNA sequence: TGTGCCTGGAGTCCGGGGGAATCAAGAGGGTTAATAGGTTCACCCCTCCACTTT. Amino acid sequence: CAWSPGESRGLIGSPLHF.

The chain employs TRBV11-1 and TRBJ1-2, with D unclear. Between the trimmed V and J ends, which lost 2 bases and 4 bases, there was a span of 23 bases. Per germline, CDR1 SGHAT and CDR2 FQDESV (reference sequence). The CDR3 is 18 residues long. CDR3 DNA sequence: TGTGCCAGCAGCTTATTCCTATTTGGGCCCGATCGGCGCTATGGCTACACCTTC. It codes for CASSLFLFGPDRRYGYTF.

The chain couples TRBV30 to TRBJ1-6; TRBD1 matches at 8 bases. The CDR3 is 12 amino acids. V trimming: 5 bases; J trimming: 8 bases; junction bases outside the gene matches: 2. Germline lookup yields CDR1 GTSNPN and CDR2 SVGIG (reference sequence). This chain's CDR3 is CAWGQGDSPLHF. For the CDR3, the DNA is TGTGCCTGGGGACAGGGTGATTCACCCCTCCACTTT. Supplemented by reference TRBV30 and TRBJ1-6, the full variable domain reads SQTIHQWPATLVQPVGSPLSLECTVEGTSNPNLYWYRQAAGRGLQLLFYSVGIGQISSEVPQNLSASRPQDRQFILSSKKLLLSDSGFYLCAWGQGDSPLHFGNGTRLTVT.

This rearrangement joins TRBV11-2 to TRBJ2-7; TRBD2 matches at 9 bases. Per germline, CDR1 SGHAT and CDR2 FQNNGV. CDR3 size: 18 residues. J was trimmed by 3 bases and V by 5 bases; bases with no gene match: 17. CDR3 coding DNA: TGTGCCAGCAGCCCTTTACGTCGGGCTAGCGGGGTGAACTACGAGCAGTACTTC. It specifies CASSPLRRASGVNYEQYF.